The rows below give T cell receptor beta chains drawn from one sample of a study of vaccination and CD4 T cells after COVID-19. Their antigens are not known. From the PCR reads, TCRdb called clonotypes with MiXCR, one entry per CDR3 protein. The repertoire includes some 18,000 distinct CDR3 sequences, just over 60% of them detected once, and less than 9.5% sits in the top ten. The sequencing sample was made of CD4+ T cells from blood, cultured in vitro. The receptors here all came from a human donor who had recovered from COVID-19. The CDR3 runs from the conserved cysteine through the conserved F or W.

CDR3 protein	V gene
CSARREEQYF	TRBV20-1
CASCGQENTEAFF	TRBV12-3/TRBV12-4
CASRQTNRGLYTF	TRBV28
CVPPPGSYNEQFF	TRBV7-2
CASSAGQSYEQYF	TRBV7-4
CASSPRSAGESNQPQHF	TRBV18
CASSSLAPSTDTQYF	TRBV27
CSARAGTGDLQPQHF	TRBV20-1
CASSQGVALGETQYF	TRBV4-2
CASSSGGARENEQYF	TRBV5-1
CASSSRGLYGYTF	TRBV7-9
CASTTLQGANYGYTF	TRBV19
CASSLTLAGGQGDTQYF	TRBV12-3/TRBV12-4
CASTKQGAGQPQHF	TRBV2
CSARGGSGTDTQYF	TRBV20-1
CASSLTSGRARDTQYF	TRBV5-1
CASSQGNTGELFF	TRBV5-6
CSARAAGENTEAFF	TRBV20-1
CASSETGGYSDGYTF	TRBV11-2
CAIGTSGSLSTDTQYF	TRBV19
CASTGTRSYGYTF	TRBV30
CASSPLRVAGSTDTQYF	TRBV10-1
CASIVGGGELDEQYF	TRBV2
CAWSPSWGNTEAFF	TRBV30
CASAQGGMNTEAFF	TRBV10-3
CASCGRSYNSPLHF	TRBV6-1
CASKIGVIAYEQYF	TRBV6-1
CAIRTGTNSPEQYF	TRBV10-3
CASRIGLAGEETQYF	TRBV19
CASSYLTGAPRTEAFF	TRBV6-5
CASSSGQETSNQPQHF	TRBV2
CASNYDRWNNGYTF	TRBV5-1
CASSLSQTYREQYF	TRBV28
CASSRFGQIYGYTF	TRBV7-9
CASTDLGGQFNQPQHF	TRBV27
CAWSRALNYGYTF	TRBV30
CASSEEGPQHF	TRBV10-2